Below are 3 T cell receptor beta chains sequenced from a single sample in a study of T cells in Graves' hyperthyroidism and ophthalmopathy. TCR beta CDR3 region amplification was performed from RNA transcripts. The TCR CDR3 was amplified in a first-round RT-PCR using the HTBI primer set. TCRdb analysed the multiplex PCR reads with MiXCR anew, one entry per CDR3 protein. The sample lists 700,000 to 950,000 distinct CDR3 sequences, around a third occurring once. Sample: blood. These receptors all come from a middle-aged woman with Graves' hyperthyroidism.

This clonotype was seen many times. The rearrangement links TRBV5-6 to TRBJ2-7, with TRBD1 as a possible D gene (5 bases). Germline V gives CDR1 SGHDT, CDR2 YYEEEE. Trimming removed 4 bases at V and 3 bases at J, with 17 bases between. The CDR3 covers 15 residues. The CDR3 loop reads CASSTRQRSDYEQYF. The CDR3, as DNA: TGTGCCAGCAGCACCCGACAGCGATCGGACTACGAGCAGTACTTC.

The rearrangement links TRBV10-1 to TRBJ2-7; TRBD1 agrees at 7 bases. Trimming removed 5 bases from V and 2 bases from J; junction bases left unmatched: 9. The CDR3 has 15 residues. Germline V gene data show CDR1 as WNHNN and CDR2 as SYGVQD (reference sequence). CDR3 sequence reads: CASSNTGQKAYEQYF. For the CDR3, the DNA is TGCGCCAGCAGTAATACGGGACAGAAAGCCTACGAGCAGTACTTC.

The table lists this clonotype with many counts. The chain uses TRBV29-1 and TRBJ2-2; D uncertain. CDR3 length: 12 amino acids. V was pared by 4 bases and J by 5 bases, with 8 bases between. The germline gives CDR1 SQVTM, CDR2 ANQGSEA. CDR3 amino acids: CSVVAGTGELFF. DNA of the CDR3: TGCAGCGTTGTGGCAGGAACCGGGGAGCTGTTTTTT.